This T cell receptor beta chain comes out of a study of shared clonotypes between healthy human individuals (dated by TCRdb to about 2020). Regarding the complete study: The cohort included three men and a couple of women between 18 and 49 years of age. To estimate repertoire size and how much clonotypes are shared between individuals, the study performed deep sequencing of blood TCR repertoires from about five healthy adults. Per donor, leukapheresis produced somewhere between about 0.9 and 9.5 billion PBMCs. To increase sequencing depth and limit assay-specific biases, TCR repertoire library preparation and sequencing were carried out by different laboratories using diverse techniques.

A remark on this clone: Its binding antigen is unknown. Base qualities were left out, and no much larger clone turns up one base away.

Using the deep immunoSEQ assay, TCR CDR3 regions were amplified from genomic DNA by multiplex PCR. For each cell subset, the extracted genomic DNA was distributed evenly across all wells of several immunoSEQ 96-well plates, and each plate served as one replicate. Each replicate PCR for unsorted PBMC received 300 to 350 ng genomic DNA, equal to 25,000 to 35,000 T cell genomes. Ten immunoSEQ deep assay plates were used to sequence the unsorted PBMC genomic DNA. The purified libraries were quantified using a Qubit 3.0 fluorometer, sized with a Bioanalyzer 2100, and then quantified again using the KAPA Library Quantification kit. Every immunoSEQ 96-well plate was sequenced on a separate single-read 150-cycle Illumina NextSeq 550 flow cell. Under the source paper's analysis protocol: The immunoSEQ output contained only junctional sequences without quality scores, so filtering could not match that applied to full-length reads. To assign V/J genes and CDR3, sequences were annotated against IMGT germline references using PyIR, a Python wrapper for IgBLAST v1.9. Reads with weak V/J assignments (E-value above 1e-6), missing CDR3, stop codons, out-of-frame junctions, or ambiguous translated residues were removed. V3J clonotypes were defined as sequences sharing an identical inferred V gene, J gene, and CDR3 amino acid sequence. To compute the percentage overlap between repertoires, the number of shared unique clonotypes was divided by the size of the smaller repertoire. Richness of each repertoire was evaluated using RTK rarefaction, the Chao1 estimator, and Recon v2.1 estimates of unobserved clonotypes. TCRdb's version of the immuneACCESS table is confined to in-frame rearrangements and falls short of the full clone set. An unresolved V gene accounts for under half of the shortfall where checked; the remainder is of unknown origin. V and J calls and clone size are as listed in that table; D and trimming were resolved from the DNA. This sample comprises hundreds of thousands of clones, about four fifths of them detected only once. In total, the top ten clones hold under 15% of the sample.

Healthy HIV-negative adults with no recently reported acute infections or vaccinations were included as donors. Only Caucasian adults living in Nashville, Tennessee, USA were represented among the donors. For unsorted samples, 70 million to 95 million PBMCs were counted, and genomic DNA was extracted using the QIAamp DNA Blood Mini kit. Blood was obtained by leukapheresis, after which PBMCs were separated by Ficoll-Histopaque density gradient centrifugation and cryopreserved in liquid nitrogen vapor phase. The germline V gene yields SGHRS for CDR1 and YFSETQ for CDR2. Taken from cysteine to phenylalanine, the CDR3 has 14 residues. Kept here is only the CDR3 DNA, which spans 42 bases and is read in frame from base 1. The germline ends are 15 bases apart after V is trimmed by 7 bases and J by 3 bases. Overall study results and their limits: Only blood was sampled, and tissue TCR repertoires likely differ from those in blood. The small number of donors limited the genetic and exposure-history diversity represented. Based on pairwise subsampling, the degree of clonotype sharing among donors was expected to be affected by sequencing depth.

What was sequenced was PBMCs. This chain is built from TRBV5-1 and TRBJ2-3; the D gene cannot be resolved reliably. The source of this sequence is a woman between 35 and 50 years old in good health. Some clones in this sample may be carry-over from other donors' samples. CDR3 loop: CASRAFYGTDTQYF. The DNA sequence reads TGCGCCAGCCGAGCCTTCTACGGAACAGATACGCAGTATTTT.